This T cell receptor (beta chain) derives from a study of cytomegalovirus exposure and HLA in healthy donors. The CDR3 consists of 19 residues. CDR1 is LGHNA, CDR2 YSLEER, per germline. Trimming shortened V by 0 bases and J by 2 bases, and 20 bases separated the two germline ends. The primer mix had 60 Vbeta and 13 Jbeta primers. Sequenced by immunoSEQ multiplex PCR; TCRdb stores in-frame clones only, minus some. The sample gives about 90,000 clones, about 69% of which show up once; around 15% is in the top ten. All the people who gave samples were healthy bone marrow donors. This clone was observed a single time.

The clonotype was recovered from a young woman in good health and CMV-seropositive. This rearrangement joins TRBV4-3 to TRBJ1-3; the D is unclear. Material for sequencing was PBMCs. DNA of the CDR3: TGCGCCAGCAGCCAAGATACGGCCTCCCCTAGAAATCCTGGAAACACCATATATTTT. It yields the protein CASSQDTASPRNPGNTIYF.